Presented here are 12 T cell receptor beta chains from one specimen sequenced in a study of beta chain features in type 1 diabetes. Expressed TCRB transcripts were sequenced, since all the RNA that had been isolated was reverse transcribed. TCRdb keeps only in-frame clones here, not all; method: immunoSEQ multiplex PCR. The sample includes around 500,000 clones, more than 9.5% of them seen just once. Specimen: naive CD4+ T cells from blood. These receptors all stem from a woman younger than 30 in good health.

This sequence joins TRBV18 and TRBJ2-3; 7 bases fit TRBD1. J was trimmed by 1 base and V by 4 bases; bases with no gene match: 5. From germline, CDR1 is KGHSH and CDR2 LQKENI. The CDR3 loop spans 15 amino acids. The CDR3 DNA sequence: TGTGCCAGCTCACAGTCCGGGACAGGCACAGATACGCAGTATTTT. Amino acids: CASSQSGTGTDTQYF.

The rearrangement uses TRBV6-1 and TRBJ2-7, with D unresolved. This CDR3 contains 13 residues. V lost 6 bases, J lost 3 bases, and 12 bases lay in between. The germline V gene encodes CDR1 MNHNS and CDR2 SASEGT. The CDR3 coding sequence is TGTGCCAGCAGCGAAACCCTGGACTACGAGCAGTACTTC. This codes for CASSETLDYEQYF.

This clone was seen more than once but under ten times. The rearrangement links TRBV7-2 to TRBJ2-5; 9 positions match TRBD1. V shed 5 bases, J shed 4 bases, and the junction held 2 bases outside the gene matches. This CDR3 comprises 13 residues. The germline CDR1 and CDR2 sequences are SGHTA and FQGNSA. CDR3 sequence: CASSTDRGETQYF. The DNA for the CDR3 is TGTGCCAGCAGCACGGACAGGGGAGAGACCCAGTACTTC.

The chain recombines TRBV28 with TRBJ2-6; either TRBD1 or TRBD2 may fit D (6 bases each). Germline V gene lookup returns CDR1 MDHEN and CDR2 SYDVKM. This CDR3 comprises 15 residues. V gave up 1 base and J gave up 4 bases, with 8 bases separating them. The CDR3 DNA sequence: TGTGCCAGCAGTTTATCGGGGGCCGGGGCCAACGTCCTGACTTTC. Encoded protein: CASSLSGAGANVLTF. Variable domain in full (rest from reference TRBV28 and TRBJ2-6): DVKVTQSSRYLVKRTGEKVFLECVQDMDHENMFWYRQDPGLGLRLIYFSYDVKMKEKGDIPEGYSVSREKKERFSLILESASTNQTSMYLCASSLSGAGANVLTFGAGSRLTVL.

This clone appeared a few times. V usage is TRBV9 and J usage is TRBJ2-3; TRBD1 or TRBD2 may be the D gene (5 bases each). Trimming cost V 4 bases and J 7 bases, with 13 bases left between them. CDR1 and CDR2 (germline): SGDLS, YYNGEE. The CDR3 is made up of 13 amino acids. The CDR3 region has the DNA TGTGCCAGCAGCTCAGGACGGGGCAATACGCAGTATTTT. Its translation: CASSSGRGNTQYF.

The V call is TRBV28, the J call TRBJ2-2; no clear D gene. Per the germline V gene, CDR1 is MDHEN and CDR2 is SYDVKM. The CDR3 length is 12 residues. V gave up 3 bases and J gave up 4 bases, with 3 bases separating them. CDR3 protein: CASSFSTGELFF. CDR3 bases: TGTGCCAGCAGTTTTAGCACCGGGGAGCTGTTTTTT.

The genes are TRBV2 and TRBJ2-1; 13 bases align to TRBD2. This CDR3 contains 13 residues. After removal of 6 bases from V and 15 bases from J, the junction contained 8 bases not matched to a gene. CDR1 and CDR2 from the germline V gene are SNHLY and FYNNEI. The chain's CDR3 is CASRATSGGAWFF. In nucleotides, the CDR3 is TGTGCCAGCAGGGCAACTAGCGGGGGGGCTTGGTTCTTC. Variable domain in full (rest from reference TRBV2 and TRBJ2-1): EPEVTQTPSHQVTQMGQEVILRCVPISNHLYFYWYRQILGQKVEFLVSFYNNEISEKSEIFDDQFSVERPDGSNFTLKIRSTKLEDSAMYFCASRATSGGAWFFGPGTRLTVL.

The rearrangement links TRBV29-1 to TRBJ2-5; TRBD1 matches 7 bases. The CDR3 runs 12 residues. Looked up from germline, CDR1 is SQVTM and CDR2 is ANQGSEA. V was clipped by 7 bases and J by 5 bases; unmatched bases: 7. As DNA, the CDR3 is TGCAGCGCTCGACAGGGCGAGGAGACCCAGTACTTC. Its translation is CSARQGEETQYF.

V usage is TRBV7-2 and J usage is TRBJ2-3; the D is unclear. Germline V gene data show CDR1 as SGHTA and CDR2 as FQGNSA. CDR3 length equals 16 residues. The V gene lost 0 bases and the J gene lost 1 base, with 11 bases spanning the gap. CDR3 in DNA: TGTGCCAGCAGCTTAGCTTCGACCCTGGGCACAGATACGCAGTATTTT. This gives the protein CASSLASTLGTDTQYF.

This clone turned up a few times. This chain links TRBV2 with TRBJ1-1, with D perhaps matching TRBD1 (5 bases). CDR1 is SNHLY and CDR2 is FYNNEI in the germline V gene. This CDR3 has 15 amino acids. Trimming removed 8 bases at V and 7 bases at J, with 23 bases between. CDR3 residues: CASGLIGANVGEAFF. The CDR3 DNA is TGTGCCAGCGGCTTAATCGGGGCTAATGTGGGTGAAGCTTTCTTT.

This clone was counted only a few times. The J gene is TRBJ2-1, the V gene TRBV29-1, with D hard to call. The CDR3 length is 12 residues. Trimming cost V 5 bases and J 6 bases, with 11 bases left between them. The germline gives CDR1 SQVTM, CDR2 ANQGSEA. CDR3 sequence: CSVLYNSNEQFF. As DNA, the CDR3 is TGCAGCGTTCTGTACAATAGCAATGAGCAGTTCTTC.

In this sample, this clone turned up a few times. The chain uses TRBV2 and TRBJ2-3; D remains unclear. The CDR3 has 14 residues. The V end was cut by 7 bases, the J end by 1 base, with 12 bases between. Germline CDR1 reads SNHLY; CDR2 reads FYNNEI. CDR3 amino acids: CASNRNLGTDTQYF. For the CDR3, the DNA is TGTGCCAGCAATAGGAACTTAGGCACAGATACGCAGTATTTT. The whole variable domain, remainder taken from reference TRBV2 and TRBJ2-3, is EPEVTQTPSHQVTQMGQEVILRCVPISNHLYFYWYRQILGQKVEFLVSFYNNEISEKSEIFDDQFSVERPDGSNFTLKIRSTKLEDSAMYFCASNRNLGTDTQYFGPGTRLTVL.